The 12 T cell receptor beta chains reported below all come from one sample, sequenced in a study of T cells in Graves' hyperthyroidism and ophthalmopathy. Amplification of TCR beta CDR3 regions used RNA as the template. HTBI primers drove first-round RT-PCR of the TCR CDR3. One entry per CDR3 protein, called by TCRdb with MiXCR from the multiplex PCR reads. This table has about 350,000 distinct CDR3 sequences, roughly 20% appearing once. Source material: blood. All receptors come from a woman between 40 and 55 years old with Graves' ophthalmopathy.

This clonotype was recorded at least ten times. The chain carries TRBV20-1 and TRBJ1-2; the D gene is possibly TRBD1 (6 bases). V was pared by 1 base and J by 3 bases, with 12 bases between. Germline CDR1 reads DFQATT; CDR2 reads SNEGSKA (reference sequence). This CDR3 spans 14 amino acids. The CDR3: CSARAQGIDYGYTF. CDR3 DNA: TGCAGTGCTAGAGCGCAGGGGATCGACTATGGCTACACCTTC.

This clonotype showed up many times. This chain connects TRBV29-1 to TRBJ2-2; D possibly corresponds to TRBD2 (5 bases). From germline, CDR1 is SQVTM and CDR2 ANQGSEA. The CDR3 has 15 residues. V lost 5 bases to trimming and J lost 1 base, with 14 bases between them. The CDR3 DNA reads TGCAGCGTTCTACCTGACGGGAAGAACACCGGGGAGCTGTTTTTT. It codes for CSVLPDGKNTGELFF.

This clonotype was observed many times. The chain carries TRBV7-3 and TRBJ1-6; D might be TRBD1 (6 bases). Trimming cost V 8 bases and J 10 bases, with 15 bases left between them. Germline lookup yields CDR1 SGHTA and CDR2 FQGTGA. The CDR3 has 13 residues. The CDR3 protein is CASGKQGGSPLHF. Here the CDR3 DNA reads TGTGCCAGCGGAAAACAGGGAGGATCACCCCTCCACTTT. The whole variable domain, remainder taken from reference TRBV7-3 and TRBJ1-6, is GAGVSQTPSNKVTEKGKYVELRCDPISGHTALYWYRQSLGQGPEFLIYFQGTGAADDSGLPNDRFFAVRPEGSVSTLKIQRTERGDSAVYLCASGKQGGSPLHFGNGTRLTVT.

CDR3 sequence (DNA): TGTGCCAGTAGTAGTCTCCAGGGCCGTGGCTACACCTTC. Translated: CASSSLQGRGYTF. V and J are TRBV19 and TRBJ1-2; D perhaps matches TRBD1 (5 bases). The V gene lost 4 bases and the J gene lost 7 bases, with 13 bases spanning the gap. CDR3 length: 13 amino acids. Germline V gene sequence: CDR1 LNHDA, CDR2 SQIVND (reference sequence).

This clonotype was seen at least ten times. This chain connects TRBV11-1 to TRBJ2-2, with D tentatively TRBD1 (6 bases). Trimming took off 5 bases at V and 4 bases at J, with 26 bases between the two ends. The CDR3 length is 19 residues. Per the germline V gene, CDR1 is SGHAT and CDR2 is FQDESV (reference sequence). CDR3 in DNA: TGTGCCAGCAGCATAAGCCAGCTCCGGGGTCCAGGGGTCACCGGGGAGCTGTTTTTT. It specifies CASSISQLRGPGVTGELFF.

There are many counts of this clonotype. The rearrangement uses TRBV12-3 or TRBV12-4 and TRBJ2-2, with a possible D match to TRBD1 (6 bases). The CDR3 length is 14 residues. The V and J ends lost 10 bases and 7 bases respectively, with 19 bases between them. The CDR3 sequence: CAIGQPTEHGELFF. The CDR3 nucleotides read TGTGCCATAGGACAGCCGACGGAACACGGGGAGCTGTTTTTT.

There are many counts of this clonotype. The CDR3 region has the DNA TGTGCCAGCAGCTTAGATGGGGGGGCCCCTAACTATGGCTACACCTTC. It encodes CASSLDGGAPNYGYTF. J is TRBJ1-2 and V is TRBV11-2, with D possibly matching TRBD1 (6 bases). Between the trimmed V and J ends, which lost 0 bases and 0 bases, there was a span of 11 bases. CDR1 is SGHAT and CDR2 is FQNNGV in the germline V gene. The CDR3 consists of 16 residues.

J is TRBJ2-5 and V is TRBV15; D gene ambiguous. Per germline, CDR1 LNHNV and CDR2 YYDKDF (reference sequence). With 3 bases removed from V and 1 base from J, the gap between germline ends came to 9 bases. This CDR3 contains 14 residues. The CDR3 coding sequence is TGTGCCACCAGCAGGCTGCAGACCCAAGAGACCCAGTACTTC. It codes for CATSRLQTQETQYF.

This clonotype was counted ten times or more. The chain links TRBV7-9 to TRBJ2-5; D is perhaps TRBD1 or TRBD2 (5 bases each). V was shortened by 4 bases and J by 2 bases, with 11 bases between the two germline ends. The germline V gene encodes CDR1 SEHNR and CDR2 FQNEAQ (reference sequence). This CDR3 is 14 amino acids long. CDR3 loop: CASSSGASQETQYF. The CDR3 DNA sequence: TGTGCCAGCAGCTCCGGGGCCTCACAAGAGACCCAGTACTTC.

This clonotype was seen at least ten times. V and J are TRBV25-1 and TRBJ1-1; 7 bases align to TRBD1. Trimming took 7 bases from V and 4 from J; bases not matched to a gene: 6. The CDR3 length is 13 residues. Per germline, CDR1 MGHDK and CDR2 SYGVNS. In DNA form, the CDR3 reads TGTGCCAGCATTACAGGGGCTGCCACTGAAGCTTTCTTT. Protein product: CASITGAATEAFF.

The chain carries TRBV5-1 and TRBJ1-1; the D is unclear. The germline CDR1 and CDR2 sequences are SGHRS and YFSETQ. This CDR3 is 14 amino acids long. V gave up 2 bases and J gave up 2 bases, with 10 bases separating them. The CDR3 DNA follows: TGCGCCAGCAGCTTAAACTCAGCAAACACTGAAGCTTTCTTT. Amino acids: CASSLNSANTEAFF.

This clonotype was recorded at least ten times. The chain has TRBV12-3 or TRBV12-4 and TRBJ1-3; no clear D gene. This CDR3 contains 16 residues. V dropped 1 base and J dropped 1 base, with 11 bases sitting between them. The CDR3: CASSLGPAGSGNTIYF. CDR3 nucleotide sequence: TGTGCCAGCAGTTTAGGTCCAGCCGGATCTGGAAACACCATATATTTT.